This TCR beta chain was identified during a study of CXCR3-negative and CXCR3-positive naive CD8 T cells. Study observations and caveats: Both naive subsets carried similar amounts of surface CD5, so TCR strength was inferred from TRB CDR3 properties. The TRBV-TRBJ usage of naive CXCR3-negative and CXCR3-positive cells was similar, but that of memory cells differed. CXCR3-positive naive cells carried more hydrophobic TRB CDR3s than CXCR3-negative ones.

Notes on this clonotype: The target antigen is unknown.

Sorts performed in triplicate captured roughly 320,000 cells each from every CD8+ T cell subset. Cells that were CD45RO-CCR7+CD27+CD95- constituted naive CD8+ T cells. This CDR3 is built from 15 residues. Germline CDR1 is SGHRS and CDR2 is YFSETQ. cDNA libraries for TRB were generated by 5' RACE incorporating UMI labels. After re-calling the 5' RACE reads, TCRdb lists one entry per CDR3 protein, DNA absent. The listing contains tens of thousands of distinct CDR3 sequences. This sequence originates from a human donor in good health. Some clones in this sample may be carry-over from other donors' samples. The V gene is TRBV5-1, the J gene TRBJ2-1; TCRdb's D call of TRBD1 is untestable without DNA. Sample: naive CXCR3+ CD8+ T cells from blood. Specified subset: CD45RO-CCR7+CD27+CD95- naive CD8+ T cells expressing CXCR3 (TNR3+). CDR3 loop: CASSLTGYLGDEQFF.